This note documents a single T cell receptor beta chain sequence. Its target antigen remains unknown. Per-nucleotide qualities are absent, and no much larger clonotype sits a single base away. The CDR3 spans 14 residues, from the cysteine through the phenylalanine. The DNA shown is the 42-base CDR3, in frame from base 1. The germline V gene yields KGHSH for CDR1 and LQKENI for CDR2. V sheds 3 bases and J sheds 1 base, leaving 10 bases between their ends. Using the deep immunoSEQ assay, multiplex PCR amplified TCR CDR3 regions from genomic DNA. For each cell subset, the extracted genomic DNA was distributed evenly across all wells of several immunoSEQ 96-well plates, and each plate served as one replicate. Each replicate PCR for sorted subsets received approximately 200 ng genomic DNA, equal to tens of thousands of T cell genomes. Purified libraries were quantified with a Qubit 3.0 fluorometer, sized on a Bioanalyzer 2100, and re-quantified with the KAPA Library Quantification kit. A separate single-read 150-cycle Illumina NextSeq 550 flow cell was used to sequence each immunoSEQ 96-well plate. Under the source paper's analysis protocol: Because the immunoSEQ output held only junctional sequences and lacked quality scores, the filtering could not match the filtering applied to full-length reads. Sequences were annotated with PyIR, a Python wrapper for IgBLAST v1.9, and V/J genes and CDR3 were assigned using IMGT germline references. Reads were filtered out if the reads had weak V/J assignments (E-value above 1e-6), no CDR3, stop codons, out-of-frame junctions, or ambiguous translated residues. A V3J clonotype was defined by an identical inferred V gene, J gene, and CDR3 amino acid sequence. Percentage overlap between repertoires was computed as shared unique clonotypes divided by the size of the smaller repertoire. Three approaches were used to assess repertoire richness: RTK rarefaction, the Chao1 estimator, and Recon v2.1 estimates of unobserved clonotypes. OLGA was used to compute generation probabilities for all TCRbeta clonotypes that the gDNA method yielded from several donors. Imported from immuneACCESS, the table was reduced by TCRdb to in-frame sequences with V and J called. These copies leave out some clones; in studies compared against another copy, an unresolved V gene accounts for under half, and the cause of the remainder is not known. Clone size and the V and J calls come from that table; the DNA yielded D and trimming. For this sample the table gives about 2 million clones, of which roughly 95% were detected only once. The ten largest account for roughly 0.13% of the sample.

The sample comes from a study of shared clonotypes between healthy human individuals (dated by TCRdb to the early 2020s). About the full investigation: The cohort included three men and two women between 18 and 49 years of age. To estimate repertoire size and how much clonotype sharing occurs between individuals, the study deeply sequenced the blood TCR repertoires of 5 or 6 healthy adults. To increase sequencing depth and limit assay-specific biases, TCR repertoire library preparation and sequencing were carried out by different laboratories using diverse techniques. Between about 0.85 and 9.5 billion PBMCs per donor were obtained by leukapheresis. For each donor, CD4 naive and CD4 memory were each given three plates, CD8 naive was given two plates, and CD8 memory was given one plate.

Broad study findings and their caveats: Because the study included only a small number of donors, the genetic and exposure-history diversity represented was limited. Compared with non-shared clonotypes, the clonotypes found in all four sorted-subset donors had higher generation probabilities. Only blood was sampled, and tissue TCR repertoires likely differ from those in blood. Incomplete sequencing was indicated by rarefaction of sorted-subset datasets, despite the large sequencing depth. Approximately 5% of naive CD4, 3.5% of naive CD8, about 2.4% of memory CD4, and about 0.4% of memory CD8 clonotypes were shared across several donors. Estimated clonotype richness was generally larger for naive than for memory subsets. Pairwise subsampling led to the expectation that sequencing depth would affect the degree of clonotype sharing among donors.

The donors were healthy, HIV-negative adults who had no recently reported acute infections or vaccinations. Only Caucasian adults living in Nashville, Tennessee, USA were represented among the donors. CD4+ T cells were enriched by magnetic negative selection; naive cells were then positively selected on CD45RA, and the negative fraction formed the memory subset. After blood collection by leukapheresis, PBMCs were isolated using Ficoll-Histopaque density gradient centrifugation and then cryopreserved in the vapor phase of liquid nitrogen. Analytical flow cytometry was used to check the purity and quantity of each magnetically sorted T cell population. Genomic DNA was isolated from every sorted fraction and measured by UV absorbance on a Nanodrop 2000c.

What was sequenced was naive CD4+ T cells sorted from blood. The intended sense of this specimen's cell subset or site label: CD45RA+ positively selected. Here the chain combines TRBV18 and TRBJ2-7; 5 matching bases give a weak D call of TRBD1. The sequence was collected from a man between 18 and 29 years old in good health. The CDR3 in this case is CASSPSRESYEQYF. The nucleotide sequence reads TGTGCCAGCTCACCGTCCAGGGAATCCTACGAGCAGTACTTC.